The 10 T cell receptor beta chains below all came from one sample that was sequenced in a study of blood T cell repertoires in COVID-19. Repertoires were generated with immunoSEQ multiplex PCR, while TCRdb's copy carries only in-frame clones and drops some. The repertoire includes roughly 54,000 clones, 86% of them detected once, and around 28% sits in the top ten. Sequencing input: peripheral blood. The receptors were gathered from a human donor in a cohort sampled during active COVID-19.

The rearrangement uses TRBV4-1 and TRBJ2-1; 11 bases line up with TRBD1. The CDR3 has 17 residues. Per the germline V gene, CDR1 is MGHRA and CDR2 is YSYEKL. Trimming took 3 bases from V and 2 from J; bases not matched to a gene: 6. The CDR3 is CASSHPGTGGPYNEQFF. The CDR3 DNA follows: TGCGCCAGCAGCCATCCCGGGACAGGGGGGCCCTACAATGAGCAGTTCTTC.

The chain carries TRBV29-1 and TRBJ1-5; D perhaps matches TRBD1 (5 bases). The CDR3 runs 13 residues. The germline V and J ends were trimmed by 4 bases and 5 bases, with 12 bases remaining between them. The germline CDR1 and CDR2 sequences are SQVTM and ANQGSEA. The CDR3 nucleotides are TGCAGCGTTGCGGCAGGGAGGCATCAGCCCCAGCATTTT. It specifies CSVAAGRHQPQHF.

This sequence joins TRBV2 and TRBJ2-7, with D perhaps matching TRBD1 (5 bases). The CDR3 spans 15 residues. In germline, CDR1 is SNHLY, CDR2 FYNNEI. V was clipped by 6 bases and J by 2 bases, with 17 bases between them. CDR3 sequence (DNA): TGTGCCAGCAGGTTGATTACTACAGGCCCCTACGAGCAGTACTTC. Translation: CASRLITTGPYEQYF. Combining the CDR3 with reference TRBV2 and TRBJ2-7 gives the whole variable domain EPEVTQTPSHQVTQMGQEVILRCVPISNHLYFYWYRQILGQKVEFLVSFYNNEISEKSEIFDDQFSVERPDGSNFTLKIRSTKLEDSAMYFCASRLITTGPYEQYFGPGTRLTVT.

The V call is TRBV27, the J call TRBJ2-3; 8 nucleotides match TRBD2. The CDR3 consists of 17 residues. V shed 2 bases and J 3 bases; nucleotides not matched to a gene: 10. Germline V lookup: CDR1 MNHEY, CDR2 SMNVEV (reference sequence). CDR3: CASSLLRLAHTTDTQYF. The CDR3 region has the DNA TGTGCCAGCAGTTTACTCCGACTAGCGCACACAACAGATACGCAGTATTTT.

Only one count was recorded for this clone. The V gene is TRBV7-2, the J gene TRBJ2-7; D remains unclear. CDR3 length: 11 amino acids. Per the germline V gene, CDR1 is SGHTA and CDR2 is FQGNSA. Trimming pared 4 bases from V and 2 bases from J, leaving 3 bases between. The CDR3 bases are TGTGCCAGCAGCTCCGCCTACGAGCAGTACTTC. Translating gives CASSSAYEQYF.

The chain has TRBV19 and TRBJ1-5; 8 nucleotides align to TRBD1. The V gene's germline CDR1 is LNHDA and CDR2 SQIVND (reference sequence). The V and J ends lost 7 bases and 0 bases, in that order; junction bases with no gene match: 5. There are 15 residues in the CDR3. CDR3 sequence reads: CASTDRGYSNQPQHF. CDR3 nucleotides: TGTGCCAGTACCGACAGGGGATATAGCAATCAGCCCCAGCATTTT.

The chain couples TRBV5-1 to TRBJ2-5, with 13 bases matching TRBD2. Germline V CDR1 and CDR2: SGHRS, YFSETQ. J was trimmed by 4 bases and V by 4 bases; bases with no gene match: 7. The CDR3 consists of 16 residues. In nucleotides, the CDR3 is TGCGCCAGCAGCCCCGGACTAGCGGGGGTAAGAGAGACCCAGTACTTC. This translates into CASSPGLAGVRETQYF.

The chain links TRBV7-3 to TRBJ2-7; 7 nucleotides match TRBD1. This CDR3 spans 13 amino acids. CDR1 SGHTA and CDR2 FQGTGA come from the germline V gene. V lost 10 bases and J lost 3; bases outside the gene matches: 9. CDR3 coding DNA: TGTGCCATGATCGGGACAGTGGACTACGAGCAGTACTTC. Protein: CAMIGTVDYEQYF.

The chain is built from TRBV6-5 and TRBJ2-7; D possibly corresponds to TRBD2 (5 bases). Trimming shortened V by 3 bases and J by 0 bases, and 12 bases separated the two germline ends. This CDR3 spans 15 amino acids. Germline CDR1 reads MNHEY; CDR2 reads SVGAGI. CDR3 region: CASSYSSGISYEQYF. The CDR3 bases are TGTGCCAGCAGTTATTCATCGGGGATCTCCTACGAGCAGTACTTC.

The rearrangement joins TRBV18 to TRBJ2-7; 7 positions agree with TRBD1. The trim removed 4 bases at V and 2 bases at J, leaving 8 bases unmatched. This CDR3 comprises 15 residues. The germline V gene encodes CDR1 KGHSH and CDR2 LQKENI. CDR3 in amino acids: CASSLDRARTYEQYF. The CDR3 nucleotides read TGTGCCAGCTCACTCGACAGGGCCAGGACCTACGAGCAGTACTTC. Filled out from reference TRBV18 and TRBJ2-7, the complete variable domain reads NAGVMQNPRHLVRRRGQEARLRCSPMKGHSHVYWYRQLPEEGLKFMVYLQKENIIDESGMPKERFSAEFPKEGPSILRIQQVVRGDSAAYFCASSLDRARTYEQYFGPGTRLTVT.